This T cell receptor (beta chain) was obtained from a study of shared clonotypes between healthy human individuals. Study-wide context: The plates for each donor numbered three CD4 naive, three CD4 memory, two CD8 naive and one CD8 memory.

V was pared by 4 bases and J by 5 bases, with 6 bases of the junction left unmatched. This CDR3 is 14 amino acids long. The germline CDR1 and CDR2 sequences are SGHRS and YFSETQ. Authors' data handling: As immunoSEQ supplied junction-only sequences (without quality scores), filtering differed. Here immunoSEQ multiplex PCR was the method, and the copy in TCRdb shows in-frame clones only, minus some. That table furnishes V, J and clone size, whereas the DNA furnished D and trimming. The sample holds around 2.5 million clones, roughly 93% seen once. Healthy HIV-negative adults with no recent acute infections or vaccinations were recruited as donors. Partitioning of CD4+ cells yielded a CD45RA+ naive subset and a CD45RA-negative memory subset.

The source of this sequence is a man between 18 and 35 years old in good health. Some clones in this sample may be carry-over from other donors' samples. Sequencing was done on a sample of naive CD4+ T cells from PBMCs. Subset noted: CD45RA+ positively selected. This chain uses TRBV5-1 with TRBJ1-2; the match to TRBD1 covers 9 bases. CDR3 DNA sequence: TGCGCCAGCAGCGCGACAGGGGGGCGATATGGCTACACCTTC. Translation gives CASSATGGRYGYTF.